This TCR delta chain appears in the sequencing data of a study of gamma-delta T cells after stem cell transplantation. With CATT, TCRdb re-called clones from the RT-PCR reads. In the table there are approximately 3,000 delta-chain clones, roughly 2.4% of which are singletons. By its share, this clone is medium-sized. A read error is likely here: a far larger clone is one base away. At the DNA level, this CDR3 is encoded by other sequences in the same sample as well. The specimen was gamma-delta T cells. The clonotype comes from a human donor. It is not recorded whose cells these are; they may come from a transplant donor.

The CDR3 is CACDTTGGYSSWDTRQMFF. CDR3 DNA sequence: TGTGCCTGTGACACCACTGGGGGCTATAGCTCCTGGGACACCCGACAGATGTTCTTC. The chain carries TRDV2 and TRDJ3; 8 bases line up with TRDD3. CDR3 length: 19 residues. Germline V gives CDR1 GEAIGNYY, CDR2 EKD.